The 26 T cell receptor beta chains below all came from one sample that was sequenced in a study of identical twins. Via MiXCR, TCRdb re-called the 5' RACE reads, giving one row per CDR3 protein. The data show over 550,000 distinct CDR3 sequences, roughly 6.6% seen once. These data were also reused for a study on yellow fever vaccine responses in identical twins.

The sequenced sample consisted of PBMCs. The receptors stem from a young woman in good health.

This clonotype appeared many times. This chain links TRBV29-1 with TRBJ2-2, with TRBD2 identical over 9 bases. The length of the CDR3 is 13 residues. Germline lookup yields CDR1 SQVTM and CDR2 ANQGSEA. V trimming: 4 bases; J trimming: 5 bases; junction bases outside the gene matches: 2. CDR3 protein: CSVVAGETGELFF. In nucleotides, the CDR3 is TGCAGCGTTGTAGCGGGAGAAACCGGGGAGCTGTTTTTT.

The rearrangement joins TRBV20-1 to TRBJ1-1, with unresolved D. The CDR3 sequence is 15 residues long. Trimming stripped 1 base from V and 1 base from J, with 13 bases between. Per the germline V gene, CDR1 is DFQATT and CDR2 is SNEGSKA (reference sequence). The CDR3 sequence is CSARGTPGGNTEAFF. The CDR3 DNA reads TGCAGTGCTAGAGGAACCCCCGGCGGGAACACTGAAGCTTTCTTT.

The genes are TRBV24-1 and TRBJ2-7; 7 nucleotides match TRBD2. V dropped 0 bases and J dropped 3; count of bases not matched to a gene: 7. CDR1 KGHDR and CDR2 SFDVKD come from the germline V gene. The CDR3 is made up of 16 amino acids. The CDR3 DNA reads TGTGCCACCAGTGATTTGGCGGCTAGCGGAAACTACGAGCAGTACTTC. Translated, it gives CATSDLAASGNYEQYF.

At least ten counts were recorded for this clonotype. This sequence joins TRBV5-6 and TRBJ1-2; no clear D. V was pared by 2 bases and J by 2 bases, with 7 bases between. The CDR3 is made up of 13 amino acids. The germline CDR1 and CDR2 sequences are SGHDT and YYEEEE. The CDR3 DNA follows: TGTGCCAGCAGCTTTGGGCAGAACTATGGCTACACCTTC. Translated, it gives CASSFGQNYGYTF.

This clonotype was detected many times. The chain couples TRBV28 to TRBJ1-4, with 7 bases matching TRBD1. J lost 5 bases, V lost 3 bases, and 6 bases had no gene match. CDR3 length: 15 amino acids. Germline-derived CDR1 and CDR2 are MDHEN and SYDVKM. CDR3 DNA: TGTGCCAGCAGTTTCCGGGGACAGCCCAATGAAAAACTGTTTTTT. It translates to CASSFRGQPNEKLFF.

This chain links TRBV3-1 with TRBJ2-1, with D perhaps TRBD2 (5 bases). Trimming cost V 10 bases and J 0 bases, with 16 bases left between them. Germline V gene data show CDR1 as LGHDT and CDR2 as YNNKEL (reference sequence). The CDR3 consists of 15 residues. CDR3 residues: CATSQTRSSYNEQFF. In nucleotides, the CDR3 is TGTGCCACCTCCCAAACTAGAAGCTCCTACAATGAGCAGTTCTTC.

This clonotype showed up just a few times. This chain uses TRBV20-1 with TRBJ2-1; 11 nucleotides agree with TRBD2. The V gene's germline CDR1 is DFQATT and CDR2 SNEGSKA (reference sequence). Unmatched junction bases numbered 4, after V lost 3 bases and J lost 6 bases. CDR3 size: 14 residues. CDR3 bases: TGCAGTGCTAGGGCTCTAGCGGGAGGCAATGAGCAGTTCTTC. Residues: CSARALAGGNEQFF.

This clonotype was found many times. J is TRBJ2-5 and V is TRBV12-3 or TRBV12-4; TRBD2 matches at 14 bases. J was trimmed by 5 bases and V by 5 bases; bases with no gene match: 7. This CDR3 contains 16 residues. This CDR3 reads CASSQPGLAGEETQYF. CDR3 DNA sequence: TGTGCCAGCAGTCAACCGGGACTAGCGGGAGAGGAGACCCAGTACTTC.

This clonotype was found a few times. The chain joins TRBV20-1 to TRBJ2-2, with 13 bases lining up with TRBD2. V gave up 5 bases and J gave up 7 bases; unmatched junction bases: 7. This CDR3 contains 15 residues. The germline V gene encodes CDR1 DFQATT and CDR2 SNEGSKA (reference sequence). The CDR3 here is CSAPTSGGDSGELFF. CDR3 nucleotides: TGCAGTGCTCCAACTAGCGGGGGGGATAGCGGGGAGCTGTTTTTT.

This clonotype occurred many times. This chain connects TRBV29-1 to TRBJ2-7; perhaps D is TRBD1 or TRBD2 (5 bases each). The CDR3 spans 13 residues. Germline CDR1 SQVTM, CDR2 ANQGSEA. V lost 3 bases and J 3 bases, leaving 12 bases between the germline ends. CDR3 region: CSVDLRDGYEQYF. As DNA, the CDR3 is TGCAGCGTTGACCTCCGGGACGGCTACGAGCAGTACTTC.

This sequence joins TRBV4-2 and TRBJ2-1, with D possibly TRBD2 on 5 matching bases. Germline-derived CDR1 and CDR2 are LGHNA and YNFKEQ. This CDR3 is built from 16 residues. The ends were cut back, 3 bases at V and 6 bases at J, with 18 bases in the middle. CDR3 sequence: CASSHIPGVAGNEQFF. The CDR3 nucleotides are TGTGCCAGCAGCCACATACCAGGAGTTGCGGGCAATGAGCAGTTCTTC.

This clonotype was observed many times. The chain has TRBV11-1 and TRBJ2-3, with 12 bases fitting TRBD2. Germline V lookup: CDR1 SGHAT, CDR2 FQDESV (reference sequence). The ends lost 3 bases at V and 3 bases at J; junction bases unmatched: 10. The CDR3 consists of 18 residues. Here the CDR3 DNA reads TGTGCCAGCAGCTTCTCTAGCGGGGGGGCTAAATTTACAGATACGCAGTATTTT. As protein: CASSFSSGGAKFTDTQYF.

The chain combines TRBV29-1 with TRBJ2-2, with D unresolved. This CDR3 region has 13 residues. The germline CDR1 and CDR2 sequences are SQVTM and ANQGSEA. The ends were cut back, 4 bases at V and 2 bases at J, with 8 bases in the middle. The CDR3 loop is CSVGRENTGELFF. As DNA, the CDR3 is TGCAGCGTTGGTAGGGAAAACACCGGGGAGCTGTTTTTT.

This clonotype was seen at least ten times. This chain links TRBV5-1 with TRBJ2-3; 12 bases line up with TRBD2. With 0 bases clipped from V and 5 bases from J, the junction kept 4 bases outside the gene matches. Germline lookup yields CDR1 SGHRS and CDR2 YFSETQ. The CDR3 loop spans 16 amino acids. The chain's CDR3 is CASSLGLAGVEDTQYF. The CDR3 region has the DNA TGCGCCAGCAGCTTGGGACTAGCGGGAGTTGAAGATACGCAGTATTTT.

This clonotype was detected ten times or more. This sequence joins TRBV29-1 and TRBJ2-4; 10 nucleotides line up with TRBD2. With 8 bases clipped from V and 10 bases from J, the junction kept 5 bases outside the gene matches. Germline V gene lookup returns CDR1 SQVTM and CDR2 ANQGSEA. This CDR3 spans 11 amino acids. The CDR3 DNA reads as TGCAGCTTGGCTAGCGGGGGAATTCAGTACTTC. This codes for CSLASGGIQYF.

V is TRBV21-1 and J is TRBJ2-1; whether TRBD2, the table's D call, matches the DNA was not checked. TRBV21-1 has pseudogene status. The CDR3 loop spans 20 amino acids. The DNA of the CDR3 is TGTGCCAGCAGCAAAGTTGGGGGGACTAGCGGCAAAGGCCCCTACAATGAGCAGTTCTTC. Translation gives CASSKVGGTSGKGPYNEQFF.

This clonotype has more than one count but fewer than ten. CDR3: CSALGIGEKTLMSGTQYF. In DNA form, the CDR3 reads TGCAGCGCCCTCGGCATCGGGGAAAAAACCTTAATGTCGGGGACCCAGTACTTC. The chain carries TRBV29-1 and TRBJ2-5; possible D gene TRBD2, 5 bases. Germline lookup yields CDR1 SQVTM and CDR2 ANQGSEA. With 7 bases removed from V and 7 bases from J, the gap between germline ends came to 34 bases. The CDR3 spans 18 residues.

This clonotype was observed at least ten times. The chain recombines TRBV5-1 with TRBJ1-1, with 8 bases that match TRBD1. Germline loops: CDR1 SGHRS, CDR2 YFSETQ. Unmatched junction bases numbered 5, after V lost 3 bases and J lost 1 base. CDR3 length: 15 residues. The CDR3 loop is CASSSSGGKNTEAFF. The CDR3 DNA reads as TGCGCCAGCAGCTCCTCAGGGGGCAAGAACACTGAAGCTTTCTTT.

This clonotype came up a few times. The chain is built from TRBV3-1 and TRBJ2-4; 9 nucleotides line up with TRBD2. The V gene end was trimmed by 3 bases and the J gene end by 2 bases; junction bases not matched to a gene: 17. CDR1 is LGHDT, CDR2 YNNKEL, per germline (reference sequence). The CDR3 has 20 residues. CDR3 DNA sequence: TGTGCCAGCAGCCATCTGACTAGCGGTCAAAGGCGGGGTTCCAAAAACATTCAGTACTTC. Protein sequence: CASSHLTSGQRRGSKNIQYF.

The V call is TRBV4-1, the J call TRBJ1-1; D is unclear. V was trimmed by 0 bases and J by 0 bases, leaving 8 bases between them. This CDR3 has 15 amino acids. Germline CDR1 and CDR2: MGHRA and YSYEKL. The CDR3 here is CASSQDPMVNTEAFF. In DNA form, the CDR3 reads TGCGCCAGCAGCCAAGATCCGATGGTGAACACTGAAGCTTTCTTT.

This clonotype was seen a handful of times. The rearrangement links TRBV12-3 or TRBV12-4 to TRBJ1-4, with unresolved D. Trimming took off 3 bases at V and 4 bases at J, with 12 bases between the two ends. The CDR3 is made up of 15 amino acids. The CDR3 here is CASSFDGRNNEKLFF. The CDR3 DNA reads as TGTGCCAGCAGTTTTGATGGTCGGAATAATGAAAAACTGTTTTTT.

This sequence joins TRBV12-3 or TRBV12-4 and TRBJ1-2; 11 bases line up with TRBD1. The V gene end was trimmed by 6 bases and the J gene end by 8 bases; junction bases not matched to a gene: 5. The CDR3 is 13 amino acids. The CDR3 is CASRGTGGVGYTF. As DNA, the CDR3 is TGTGCCAGCAGAGGGACAGGGGGGGTCGGCTACACCTTC.

This clonotype came up once. The chain has TRBV18 and TRBJ2-1, with D unresolved. Trimming took 2 bases from V and 9 from J, leaving 17 bases between them. The CDR3 consists of 15 residues. Germline-derived CDR1 and CDR2 are KGHSH and LQKENI. The CDR3 sequence: CASSPNDATIGEQFF. CDR3 nucleotide sequence: TGTGCCAGCTCACCAAATGACGCCACCATAGGTGAGCAGTTCTTC. The entire variable domain, with the rest obtained from reference TRBV18 and TRBJ2-1, is as follows: NAGVMQNPRHLVRRRGQEARLRCSPMKGHSHVYWYRQLPEEGLKFMVYLQKENIIDESGMPKERFSAEFPKEGPSILRIQQVVRGDSAAYFCASSPNDATIGEQFFGPGTRLTVL.

This clonotype was observed a handful of times. The chain carries TRBV5-1 and TRBJ2-2, with 11 bases matching TRBD1. The V gene end was trimmed by 4 bases and the J gene end by 5 bases; junction bases not matched to a gene: 10. Germline V gene lookup returns CDR1 SGHRS and CDR2 YFSETQ. CDR3 length equals 17 residues. The CDR3 sequence: CASSPLVGTGGTGELFF. In DNA form, the CDR3 reads TGCGCCAGCAGCCCGTTGGTCGGGACAGGGGGAACCGGGGAGCTGTTTTTT.

This clonotype was recorded a few times. V gene TRBV4-1 combines with J gene TRBJ1-2, with D maybe TRBD1 (5 bases). Germline-derived CDR1 and CDR2 are MGHRA and YSYEKL. The CDR3 loop spans 16 amino acids. Trimming pared 5 bases from V and 3 bases from J, leaving 19 bases between. The DNA of the CDR3 is TGCGCCAGCAGCTATTCCAGGGAATCGGCAGACTATGGCTACACCTTC. Translating it yields CASSYSRESADYGYTF.

J is TRBJ2-2 and V is TRBV2; 15 bases fit TRBD2. V lost 6 bases, J lost 1 base, and 3 bases stayed unmatched. Germline CDR1 SNHLY, CDR2 FYNNEI. CDR3 size: 17 residues. This CDR3 reads CASRGLAGGGNTGELFF. CDR3 nucleotide sequence: TGTGCCAGCAGGGGACTAGCGGGAGGCGGGAACACCGGGGAGCTGTTTTTT.